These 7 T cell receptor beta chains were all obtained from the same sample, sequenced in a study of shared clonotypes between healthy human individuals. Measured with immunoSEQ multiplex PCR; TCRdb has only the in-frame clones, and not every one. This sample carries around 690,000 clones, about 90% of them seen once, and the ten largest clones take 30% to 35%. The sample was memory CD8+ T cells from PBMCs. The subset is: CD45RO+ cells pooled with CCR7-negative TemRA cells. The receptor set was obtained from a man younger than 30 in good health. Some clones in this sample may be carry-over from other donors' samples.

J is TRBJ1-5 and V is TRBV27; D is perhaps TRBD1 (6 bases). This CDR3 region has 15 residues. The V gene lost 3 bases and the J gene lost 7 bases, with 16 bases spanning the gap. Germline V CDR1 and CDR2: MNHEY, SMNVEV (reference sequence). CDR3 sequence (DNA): TGTGCCAGCAGTTTGGGGCAGGGGTTAGAGCAGCCCCAGCATTTT. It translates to CASSLGQGLEQPQHF.

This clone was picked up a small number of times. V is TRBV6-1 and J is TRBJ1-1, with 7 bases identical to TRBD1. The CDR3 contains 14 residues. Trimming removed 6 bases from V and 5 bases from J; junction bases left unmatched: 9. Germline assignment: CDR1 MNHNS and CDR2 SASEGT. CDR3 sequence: CASSLQGPRTEAFF. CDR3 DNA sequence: TGTGCCAGCAGCCTACAGGGGCCGAGGACTGAAGCTTTCTTT.

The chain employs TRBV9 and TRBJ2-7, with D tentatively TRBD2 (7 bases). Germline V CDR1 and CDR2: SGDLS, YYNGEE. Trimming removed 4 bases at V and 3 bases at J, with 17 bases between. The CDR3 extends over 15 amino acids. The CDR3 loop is CASSPTGLGNYEQYF. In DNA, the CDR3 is TGTGCCAGCAGCCCGACAGGACTAGGGAACTACGAGCAGTACTTC.

The CDR3 reads CASREGSGPTDTQYF. CDR3 DNA sequence: TGTGCCAGCAGAGAAGGGTCGGGGCCTACAGATACGCAGTATTTT. The rearrangement joins TRBV7-9 to TRBJ2-3, with D tentatively TRBD1 or TRBD2 (5 bases each). This CDR3 is 15 amino acids long. Germline lookup yields CDR1 SEHNR and CDR2 FQNEAQ (reference sequence). Trimming stripped 6 bases from V and 3 bases from J, with 16 bases between.

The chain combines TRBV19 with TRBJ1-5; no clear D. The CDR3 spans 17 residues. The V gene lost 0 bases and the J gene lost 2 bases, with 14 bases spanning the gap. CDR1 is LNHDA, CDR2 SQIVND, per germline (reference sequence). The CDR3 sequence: CASSIDLEAVRNQPQHF. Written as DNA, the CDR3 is TGTGCCAGTAGTATAGATCTGGAGGCAGTTCGCAATCAGCCCCAGCATTTT.

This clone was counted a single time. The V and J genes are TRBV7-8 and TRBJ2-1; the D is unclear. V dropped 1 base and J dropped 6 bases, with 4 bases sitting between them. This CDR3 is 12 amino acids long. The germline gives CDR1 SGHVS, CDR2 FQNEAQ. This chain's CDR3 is CASSLVPNEQFF. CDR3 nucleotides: TGTGCCAGCAGCTTAGTCCCCAATGAGCAGTTCTTC. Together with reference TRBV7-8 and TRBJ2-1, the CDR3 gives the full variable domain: GAGVSQSPRYKVAKRGQDVALRCDPISGHVSLFWYQQALGQGPEFLTYFQNEAQLDKSGLPSDRFFAERPEGSVSTLKIQRTQQEDSAVYLCASSLVPNEQFFGPGTRLTVL.

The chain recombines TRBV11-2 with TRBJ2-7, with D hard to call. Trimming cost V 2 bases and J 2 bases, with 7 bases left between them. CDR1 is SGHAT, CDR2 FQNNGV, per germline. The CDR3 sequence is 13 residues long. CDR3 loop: CASSLWGTYEQYF. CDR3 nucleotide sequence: TGTGCCAGCAGCTTATGGGGAACCTACGAGCAGTACTTC. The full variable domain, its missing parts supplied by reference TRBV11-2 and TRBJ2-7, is EAGVAQSPRYKIIEKRQSVAFWCNPISGHATLYWYQQILGQGPKLLIQFQNNGVVDDSQLPKDRFSAERLKGVDSTLKIQPAKLEDSAVYLCASSLWGTYEQYFGPGTRLTVT.